The 8 T cell receptor beta chains in this list originate from one sample, sequenced in a study of fetal regulatory T cell absence and autoimmunity. Measured with immunoSEQ multiplex PCR; TCRdb has only the in-frame clones, and not every one. The sample records 95,000 to 100,000 clones, about two thirds being singletons. Material: pancreas tissue. All receptors come from a male donor with IPEX syndrome.

V usage is TRBV7-9 and J usage is TRBJ2-3; TRBD2 aligns across 10 bases. The CDR3 length is 16 residues. V lost 6 bases, J lost 4 bases, and 10 bases stayed unmatched. The germline V gene has CDR1 SEHNR and CDR2 FQNEAQ (reference sequence). The CDR3 protein is CASSNRASGGADTQYF. The CDR3 nucleotides read TGTGCCAGCAGTAACAGGGCTAGCGGGGGTGCAGATACGCAGTATTTT.

This clone came up a few times. This chain connects TRBV6-5 to TRBJ1-2; D is possibly TRBD1 (6 bases). The CDR3 length is 15 residues. Trimming left V 0 bases short and J 4 bases short, with 12 bases between. CDR1 MNHEY and CDR2 SVGAGI come from the germline V gene. The CDR3: CASSYSEGTPYGYTF. CDR3 coding DNA: TGTGCCAGCAGTTACTCGGAAGGGACACCCTATGGCTACACCTTC.

This clone has a handful of counts. The V gene is TRBV4-3, the J gene TRBJ2-2, with 7 bases identical to TRBD1. Germline loops: CDR1 LGHNA, CDR2 YSLEER. Losses at the gene ends were 4 bases for V and 1 base for J; bases not matched to a gene: 6. The CDR3 is 16 amino acids. For the CDR3, the DNA is TGCGCCAGCAGCCCGACAGGGTCAAAGAACACCGGGGAGCTGTTTTTT. Translation: CASSPTGSKNTGELFF.

The genes are TRBV5-4 and TRBJ2-7; TRBD2 agrees at 13 bases. The junction had 12 bases not matched to a gene; V was cut back by 4 bases and J by 5 bases. The CDR3 is 17 amino acids. The germline CDR1 and CDR2 sequences are SGHNT and YYREEE (reference sequence). CDR3 region: CASSPGLAGRRLHEQYF. The CDR3 coding sequence is TGTGCCAGCAGCCCGGGACTAGCGGGAAGAAGGCTCCACGAGCAGTACTTC.

V usage is TRBV7-2 and J usage is TRBJ2-7, with TRBD1 as a possible D gene (6 bases). Looked up from germline, CDR1 is SGHTA and CDR2 is FQGNSA. This CDR3 region has 14 residues. The V gene lost 5 bases and the J gene lost 4 bases, with 15 bases spanning the gap. The CDR3, as DNA: TGTGCCAGCAGCCCGATGACAGGTCCTTACGAGCAGTACTTC. This codes for CASSPMTGPYEQYF.

J is TRBJ2-7 and V is TRBV5-4, with 9 bases fitting TRBD1. The CDR3 totals 15 residues. Germline assignment: CDR1 SGHNT and CDR2 YYREEE (reference sequence). V was pared by 5 bases and J by 1 base, with 7 bases of the junction left unmatched. The CDR3 sequence: CASSRPGTGSYEQYF. The CDR3 DNA reads TGTGCCAGCAGTCGTCCCGGGACAGGGTCCTACGAGCAGTACTTC. Variable domain in full (rest from reference TRBV5-4 and TRBJ2-7): ETGVTQSPTHLIKTRGQQVTLRCSSQSGHNTVSWYQQALGQGPQFIFQYYREEENGRGNFPPRFSGLQFPNYSSELNVNALELDDSALYLCASSRPGTGSYEQYFGPGTRLTVT.

Turning to this clone: This CDR3 is also generated by other DNA sequences in the sample. V gene TRBV6-5 combines with J gene TRBJ2-7; 8 nucleotides match TRBD2. Trimming took 6 bases from V and 4 from J; bases not matched to a gene: 11. The CDR3 consists of 15 residues. Germline lookup yields CDR1 MNHEY and CDR2 SVGAGI. The CDR3 spells CASSPLVREVYEQYF. In DNA, the CDR3 is TGTGCCAGCAGCCCCCTGGTGCGGGAGGTGTACGAGCAGTACTTC.

The chain carries TRBV19 and TRBJ2-5; weak D call: TRBD1 (6 bases). The CDR3 covers 13 residues. Trimming stripped 1 base from V and 7 bases from J, with 10 bases between. Germline V gives CDR1 LNHDA, CDR2 SQIVND (reference sequence). The CDR3: CASSIAVGGTQYF. CDR3 coding DNA: TGTGCCAGTAGTATAGCGGTAGGGGGGACCCAGTACTTC.